A single sample is the source of the 14 T cell receptor beta chains below, sequenced in a study of blood T cell repertoires in COVID-19 (dated by TCRdb to about 2020). Libraries were made using the immunoSEQ multiplex PCR assay. The table was pulled from immuneACCESS by TCRdb, which kept in-frame rearrangements only. Such tables lose some clones; where checked, under half of the loss comes from unresolved V genes, and the rest has no known cause. For this sample the table gives about 400,000 clones, of which roughly 87% were detected only once. 2% to 2.5% of the sample comes from the top ten. Sequenced sample: PBMCs or T cells enriched from blood (not recorded which). Receptor source: a woman aged 40 to 50 with acute COVID-19.

The rearrangement joins TRBV7-2 to TRBJ2-1, with 12 nucleotides matching TRBD2. The CDR3 runs to 13 residues. The germline V gene encodes CDR1 SGHTA and CDR2 FQGNSA. V gave up 5 bases and J gave up 13 bases; unmatched junction bases: 6. The CDR3 DNA is TGTGCCAGCAGCCCGAGGACTAGCGGGGATCAGTTCTTC. Translating it yields CASSPRTSGDQFF.

The chain links TRBV10-3 to TRBJ1-1; possibly TRBD1 for D (5 bases). Germline V CDR1 and CDR2: ENHRY, SYGVKD. The V gene lost 3 bases and the J gene lost 5 bases, with 16 bases spanning the gap. The CDR3 has 15 amino acids. The CDR3 DNA is TGTGCCATCAGTGACGCGGGGGAGGGTTGGACTGAAGCTTTCTTT. It is translated as CAISDAGEGWTEAFF.

The chain recombines TRBV6-1 with TRBJ2-3; a weak D match, TRBD1 (6 bases). Deletions cut 3 bases from V and 6 bases from J, with 10 bases between. There are 13 residues in the CDR3. The germline gives CDR1 MNHNS, CDR2 SASEGT. The CDR3 DNA is TGTGCCAGCAGTGATGGGGGCGCGGATACGCAGTATTTT. It is translated as CASSDGGADTQYF.

This clone was recorded once. The chain combines TRBV5-6 with TRBJ2-7; weak D call: TRBD2 (6 bases). Trimming took off 4 bases at V and 2 bases at J, with 13 bases between the two ends. The germline V gene has CDR1 SGHDT and CDR2 YYEEEE. The CDR3 loop spans 14 amino acids. The CDR3 here is CASSRDSYAYEQYF. DNA of the CDR3: TGTGCCAGCAGCCGGGACTCTTACGCCTACGAGCAGTACTTC.

V is TRBV5-1 and J is TRBJ2-7; 10 nucleotides agree with TRBD1. CDR3 size: 16 residues. The junction had 5 bases not matched to a gene; V was cut back by 0 bases and J by 2 bases. Germline V gene lookup returns CDR1 SGHRS and CDR2 YFSETQ. The CDR3 here is CASSLARDRGPYEQYF. CDR3 DNA sequence: TGCGCCAGCAGCTTGGCCCGGGACAGGGGCCCCTACGAGCAGTACTTC.

This clone was seen only once. J is TRBJ1-1 and V is TRBV12-3 or TRBV12-4; D is unclear. V lost 10 bases to trimming and J lost 6 bases, with 15 bases between them. The CDR3 has 12 amino acids. The CDR3: CATQIMGSEAFF. In nucleotides, the CDR3 is TGTGCCACCCAGATTATGGGCTCTGAAGCTTTCTTT.

The rearrangement joins TRBV19 to TRBJ2-3; D may be TRBD2 (6 bases). Germline V gene lookup returns CDR1 LNHDA and CDR2 SQIVND (reference sequence). The CDR3 is 15 residues long. V was shortened by 5 bases and J by 2 bases, with 14 bases between the two germline ends. The CDR3 sequence is CASSETGTYTDTQYF. The CDR3 bases are TGTGCCAGTAGTGAAACCGGGACTTACACAGATACGCAGTATTTT.

The J gene is TRBJ2-7, the V gene TRBV7-2; TRBD2 agrees at 8 bases. V was pared by 5 bases and J by 4 bases, with 4 bases of the junction left unmatched. This CDR3 region has 13 residues. Germline V lookup: CDR1 SGHTA, CDR2 FQGNSA. As DNA, the CDR3 is TGTGCCAGCAGCCCGGGACTAGGTTACGAGCAGTACTTC. This gives the protein CASSPGLGYEQYF.

The V and J genes are TRBV3-1 (or the pseudogene TRBV3-2) and TRBJ2-7; 7 nucleotides align to TRBD1. Unmatched junction bases numbered 1, after V lost 1 base and J lost 1 base. This CDR3 is built from 14 residues. Germline CDR1 is LGHDT and CDR2 is YNNKEL (reference sequence). The CDR3 reads CASSQVGQSYEQYF. CDR3 in DNA: TGTGCCAGCAGCCAAGTGGGACAGTCCTACGAGCAGTACTTC.

The rearrangement uses TRBV13 and TRBJ1-6; 8 bases are shared with TRBD1. The V gene end was trimmed by 1 base and the J gene end by 6 bases; junction bases not matched to a gene: 2. The CDR3 is 15 residues long. CDR1 PRHDT and CDR2 FYEKMQ come from the germline V gene (reference sequence). The CDR3 sequence: CASSLATGGNSPLHF. In DNA, the CDR3 is TGTGCCAGCAGCTTAGCCACAGGGGGTAATTCACCCCTCCACTTT.

This rearrangement joins TRBV5-6 to TRBJ2-6, with 7 bases lining up with TRBD1. CDR1 is SGHDT, CDR2 YYEEEE, per germline. The CDR3 sequence is 18 residues long. The trim removed 0 bases at V and 3 bases at J, leaving 9 bases unmatched. CDR3 loop: CASSLEATGLGGANVLTF. The CDR3 region has the DNA TGTGCCAGCAGCTTGGAAGCGACAGGGCTAGGTGGGGCCAACGTCCTGACTTTC. The whole variable domain, filled in from reference TRBV5-6 and TRBJ2-6, reads DAGVTQSPTHLIKTRGQQVTLRCSPKSGHDTVSWYQQALGQGPQFIFQYYEEEERQRGNFPDRFSGHQFPNYSSELNVNALLLGDSALYLCASSLEATGLGGANVLTFGAGSRLTVL.

The gene calls are TRBV11-2 and TRBJ1-2, with 8 positions matching TRBD1. Germline V gene lookup returns CDR1 SGHAT and CDR2 FQNNGV. The CDR3 is made up of 16 amino acids. V gave up 5 bases and J gave up 4 bases; unmatched junction bases: 12. In DNA form, the CDR3 reads TGTGCCAGCAGCCGGTTGGCAGGGGGCGCGGGCTATGGCTACACCTTC. Translated: CASSRLAGGAGYGYTF. Variable domain in full (rest from reference TRBV11-2 and TRBJ1-2): EAGVAQSPRYKIIEKRQSVAFWCNPISGHATLYWYQQILGQGPKLLIQFQNNGVVDDSQLPKDRFSAERLKGVDSTLKIQPAKLEDSAVYLCASSRLAGGAGYGYTFGSGTRLTVV.

This clone came up once. V gene TRBV11-2 combines with J gene TRBJ2-2; no definite D call. CDR1 SGHAT and CDR2 FQNNGV come from the germline V gene. CDR3 length: 15 amino acids. The germline V and J ends were trimmed by 1 base and 7 bases, with 13 bases remaining between them. CDR3 residues: CASSLVQVIGGELFF. Written as DNA, the CDR3 is TGTGCCAGCAGCTTAGTTCAGGTGATAGGCGGGGAGCTGTTTTTT.

V gene TRBV5-1 combines with J gene TRBJ1-6; 9 positions agree with TRBD1. The germline V gene has CDR1 SGHRS and CDR2 YFSETQ. The CDR3 loop spans 15 amino acids. J was trimmed by 7 bases and V by 4 bases; bases with no gene match: 6. The CDR3 bases are TGCGCCAGCAGCGCCGGGACAGGGAAGAATTCACCCCTCCACTTT. Its protein product is CASSAGTGKNSPLHF.